This is a list of T cell receptor beta chains from one sample in a study of blood T cell repertoires in COVID-19. Sequencing was performed with immunoSEQ multiplex PCR; in TCRdb, only in-frame clones are kept and a portion is missing. The sample has about 300,000 clones; about 87% are singletons. The material sequenced was peripheral blood. The receptors derive from a woman between 50 and 59 years old with COVID-19, enrolled during active disease. Each CDR3 is given with its conserved first and last residue. Fields, in order: clone size, V gene, J gene, D gene, CDR3 DNA, CDR3 protein. A D gene is named only where the DNA matches it firmly. A clone size is listed for some rows: how often the clone was seen (once, few, many), or a class if it is expanded.

-	TRBV4-2	TRBJ2-7	-	TGTGCCAGCAGCCAAGAGGGTGGGGAGAATTATTACGAGCAGTACTTC	CASSQEGGENYYEQYF
-	TRBV7-2	TRBJ2-3	-	TGTGCCAGCAGCTCCCACTGGACTGCTGGAGATACGCAGTATTTT	CASSSHWTAGDTQYF
-	TRBV5-4	TRBJ1-2	TRBD1	TGTGCCAGCAGCTTCGGACAGGGGACTACTTATGGCTACACCTTC	CASSFGQGTTYGYTF
-	TRBV4-1	TRBJ1-2	-	TGCGCCAGCAGCCAAGATCGGTCCTATGGCTACACCTTC	CASSQDRSYGYTF
few	TRBV6-4	TRBJ1-3	TRBD1	TGTGCCAGCAGTGGTCCAGGGGGGCTTGGAAACACCATATATTTT	CASSGPGGLGNTIYF
-	TRBV3-1/TRBV3-2	TRBJ1-1	-	TGTGCCAGCAGGGAGAGTGGAACGGGAGCTTTCTTT	CASRESGTGAFF
-	TRBV4-2	TRBJ1-1	-	TGTGCCAGCAGCCAAGAGCCAGGACAGAACACTGAAGCTTTCTTT	CASSQEPGQNTEAFF
few	TRBV30	TRBJ2-2	-	TGTGCCTGCCCGAGTGGGCCTCGCGCCGGGGAGCTGTTTTTT	CACPSGPRAGELFF
-	TRBV27	TRBJ2-2	TRBD1	TGTGCCAGCAGTTCGACAGGGGGTAACACCGGGGAGCTGTTTTTT	CASSSTGGNTGELFF
-	TRBV5-6	TRBJ2-7	-	TGTGCCAGCAGCTTGGGCCTAATCTCCTACGAGCAGTACTTC	CASSLGLISYEQYF
-	TRBV3-1/TRBV3-2	TRBJ1-2	-	TGTGCCAGCAGCCAAGATTCTGGGGGCTACTATGGCTACACCTTC	CASSQDSGGYYGYTF
-	TRBV4-2	TRBJ1-2	-	TGTGCCAGCAGCCTAGAATCCCGGGGCTACACCTTC	CASSLESRGYTF
-	TRBV7-3	TRBJ2-2	TRBD1	TGTGCCAGCGCCCCACAGGGGCGGAACACCGGGGAGCTGTTTTTT	CASAPQGRNTGELFF
-	TRBV18	TRBJ2-1	-	TGTGCCAGCTCACCACCTCCTAGATACAATGAGCAGTTCTTC	CASSPPPRYNEQFF
few	TRBV30	TRBJ1-2	-	TGTGCCTGGGAGCCTGGAGTTAGCTATGGCTACACCTTC	CAWEPGVSYGYTF
-	TRBV12-5	TRBJ2-4	TRBD2	TGTGCTAGTGGTTTGGGTAGCGGGAGGGAGAACATTCAGTACTTC	CASGLGSGRENIQYF
-	TRBV11-3	TRBJ2-2	-	TGTGCCAGCAGTCCTACCAGACAGGCGGGCGGGGAGCTGTTTTTT	CASSPTRQAGGELFF
-	TRBV19	TRBJ1-4	-	TGTGCCAGTAGTGGGGGGGCAGTTAATGAAAAACTGTTTTTT	CASSGGAVNEKLFF
-	TRBV5-1	TRBJ2-3	TRBD2	TGCGCCAGCAGCTTGACGGGGGGAGAGAAGGCAGATACGCAGTATTTT	CASSLTGGEKADTQYF
-	TRBV29-1	TRBJ2-5	TRBD2	TGCAGCGCTGAAGCGGGGATAAAAGAGACCCAGTACTTC	CSAEAGIKETQYF
-	TRBV6-5	TRBJ1-6	TRBD1	TGTGCCAGCAGTTACTCGGGGACAGGGAATTCACCCCTCCACTTT	CASSYSGTGNSPLHF
-	TRBV5-6	TRBJ1-4	TRBD1	TGTGCCAGCAGCCTTAGGGGGCCCCTCTTAAAACTGTTTTTT	CASSLRGPLLKLFF
-	TRBV19	TRBJ1-5	-	TGTGCCAGTCGACATGGGGGGGATCAGCCCCAGCATTTT	CASRHGGDQPQHF
-	TRBV7-9	TRBJ1-5	TRBD1	TGTGCCAGCAGCTTAAGTTCGGGACAGGGTCATCAGCCCCAGCATTTT	CASSLSSGQGHQPQHF
-	TRBV5-1	TRBJ2-3	-	TGCGCCAGCAGCTTGGTAGGGGACAACACAGATACGCAGTATTTT	CASSLVGDNTDTQYF